The 13 T cell receptor beta chains presented below share a single source sample, sequenced in a study of preoperative IRX-2 immunotherapy in early breast cancer. The treatment: preoperative locoregional IRX-2 cytokine immunotherapy. The protocol was immunoSEQ multiplex PCR, while the TCRdb copy is restricted to in-frame clones and leaves out a portion. The sample gives about 23,000 clones, 90% to 95% of which show up once; roughly 15% is in the top ten. Sequencing used tumor tissue, obtained after IRX-2 immunotherapy. These receptors originate from a human donor with breast cancer.

The chain couples TRBV28 to TRBJ2-3; TRBD2 aligns across 12 bases. The V segment lost 5 bases and the J segment 2 bases; nucleotides outside the gene matches: 5. The CDR3 runs 16 residues. Germline V CDR1 and CDR2: MDHEN, SYDVKM. CDR3 sequence reads: CASSVGLAGLTDTQYF. As DNA, the CDR3 is TGTGCCAGCAGTGTCGGACTAGCGGGACTCACAGATACGCAGTATTTT.

This clone has just one count. The V call is TRBV7-3, the J call TRBJ1-1, with unresolved D. Germline lookup yields CDR1 SGHTA and CDR2 FQGTGA. Trimming left V 3 bases short and J 6 bases short, with 11 bases between. The CDR3 contains 13 residues. The chain's CDR3 is CASSFNAGAEAFF. CDR3 DNA: TGTGCCAGCAGCTTCAACGCGGGCGCTGAAGCTTTCTTT. Full variable domain (rest looked up from reference TRBV7-3 and TRBJ1-1): GAGVSQTPSNKVTEKGKYVELRCDPISGHTALYWYRQSLGQGPEFLIYFQGTGAADDSGLPNDRFFAVRPEGSVSTLKIQRTERGDSAVYLCASSFNAGAEAFFGQGTRLTVV.

In its sample, this clone was seen once. V and J are TRBV5-5 and TRBJ2-3; D is ambiguous. Germline V gene sequence: CDR1 SGHKS, CDR2 YYEKEE (reference sequence). This CDR3 is built from 14 residues. Deletions cut 4 bases from V and 4 bases from J, with 13 bases between. Written as DNA, the CDR3 is TGTGCCAGCAGCCCAGACCCCCGGGCAGATACGCAGTATTTT. Translating gives CASSPDPRADTQYF. Full variable domain (outside the CDR3, taken from reference TRBV5-5 and TRBJ2-3): DAGVTQSPTHLIKTRGQQVTLRCSPISGHKSVSWYQQVLGQGPQFIFQYYEKEERGRGNFPDRFSARQFPNYSSELNVNALLLGDSALYLCASSPDPRADTQYFGPGTRLTVL.

V is TRBV2 and J is TRBJ2-4; TRBD2 matches at 8 bases. Germline V gene lookup returns CDR1 SNHLY and CDR2 FYNNEI. V dropped 6 bases and J dropped 1; count of bases not matched to a gene: 8. The CDR3 runs 16 residues. CDR3: CASSRGTRTAKNIQYF. CDR3 sequence (DNA): TGTGCCAGCAGCCGTGGGACTAGGACGGCCAAAAACATTCAGTACTTC.

The chain employs TRBV7-9 and TRBJ2-5; a possible D gene is TRBD1 (6 bases). In germline, CDR1 is SEHNR, CDR2 FQNEAQ (reference sequence). Trimming removed 8 bases from V and 6 bases from J, with 25 bases in between. This CDR3 has 16 amino acids. CDR3 nucleotides: TGTGCCAGCCAAGCACAGGGTCAGTCCCGGGGTAAGACCCAGTACTTC. Translating it yields CASQAQGQSRGKTQYF.

This chain links TRBV18 with TRBJ2-7; D gene uncertain. The CDR3 is 14 residues long. The V end was cut by 0 bases, the J end by 4 bases, with 10 bases between. Germline V lookup: CDR1 KGHSH, CDR2 LQKENI. In DNA form, the CDR3 reads TGTGCCAGCTCACCACCGGGTAGCCCGTACGAGCAGTACTTC. It is translated as CASSPPGSPYEQYF.

A few counts support this clone. The chain joins TRBV2 to TRBJ2-2; D gene unclear. This CDR3 spans 11 amino acids. Germline CDR1 SNHLY, CDR2 FYNNEI. V was shortened by 5 bases and J by 4 bases, with 2 bases between the two germline ends. CDR3 nucleotides: TGTGCCAGCAGTCCCACCGGGGAGCTGTTTTTT. The encoded protein is CASSPTGELFF.

In DNA form, the CDR3 reads TGTGCCAGCAGCGTAGGTACGGGAGTGGCCTACGAGCAGTACTTC. The encoded protein is CASSVGTGVAYEQYF. This chain joins TRBV9 and TRBJ2-7, with D possibly being TRBD2 (6 bases). Germline CDR1 is SGDLS and CDR2 is YYNGEE. The V gene lost 0 bases and the J gene lost 2 bases, with 12 bases spanning the gap. The CDR3 totals 15 residues.

The chain combines TRBV19 with TRBJ2-3; weak D call: TRBD2 (6 bases). This CDR3 is 14 amino acids long. The V end was cut by 10 bases, the J end by 2 bases, with 16 bases between. Germline loops: CDR1 LNHDA, CDR2 SQIVND (reference sequence). CDR3 region: CATTGTFLTDTQYF. CDR3 DNA sequence: TGTGCCACCACCGGGACTTTCCTCACAGATACGCAGTATTTT.

The V gene is TRBV6-5, the J gene TRBJ1-1, with 8 positions matching TRBD1. Germline-derived CDR1 and CDR2 are MNHEY and SVGAGI. V shed 0 bases and J 10 bases; nucleotides not matched to a gene: 10. The CDR3 loop spans 15 amino acids. This chain's CDR3 is CASSYSQGARARAFF. CDR3 nucleotides: TGTGCCAGCAGTTACTCCCAGGGGGCGCGGGCACGAGCTTTCTTT.

The chain has TRBV18 and TRBJ2-5; D is unclear. Trimming shortened V by 3 bases and J by 2 bases, and 7 bases separated the two germline ends. Germline V gene sequence: CDR1 KGHSH, CDR2 LQKENI. This CDR3 has 13 residues. CDR3 DNA: TGTGCCAGCTCACCCCGACAACAAGAGACCCAGTACTTC. It encodes CASSPRQQETQYF.

The V gene is TRBV19, the J gene TRBJ2-4; TRBD1 matches at 12 bases. CDR3 length: 16 residues. Germline V lookup: CDR1 LNHDA, CDR2 SQIVND (reference sequence). Trimming removed 1 base from V and 8 bases from J; junction bases left unmatched: 6. The CDR3 region is CASSIGPGTGGYIQYF. DNA for the CDR3: TGTGCCAGTAGTATAGGCCCGGGGACAGGGGGCTACATTCAGTACTTC.

The genes are TRBV11-2 and TRBJ1-5; D unclear. Germline V gives CDR1 SGHAT, CDR2 FQNNGV. V was pared by 3 bases and J by 4 bases, with 16 bases between. The CDR3 is 16 residues long. CDR3 coding DNA: TGTGCCAGCAGCTTGAGAGGGCCTTCACAAAATCAGCCCCAGCATTTT. Translation: CASSLRGPSQNQPQHF.